One sample yielded the 21 T cell receptor beta chains listed below, sequenced in a study of cytomegalovirus exposure and HLA in healthy donors. The PCR employed 60 Vbeta primers together with 13 Jbeta primers. TCRdb's copy holds only in-frame clones and misses some; the assay was immunoSEQ multiplex PCR. This sample has under 250,000 clones, with 80% to 90% found just once. Specimen: PBMCs. All receptors come from a girl aged 2 to 10 in good health and CMV-seronegative.

The rearrangement links TRBV30 to TRBJ1-1; D not certain. The CDR3 is 16 amino acids. V was trimmed by 0 bases and J by 1 base, leaving 15 bases between them. Germline V lookup: CDR1 GTSNPN, CDR2 SVGIG (reference sequence). Written as DNA, the CDR3 is TGTGCCTGGAGTGTAGGCGGGAAGGCGGGGAACACTGAAGCTTTCTTT. This encodes CAWSVGGKAGNTEAFF.

The chain has TRBV9 and TRBJ1-3; TRBD1 aligns across 9 bases. V lost 0 bases and J lost 8; bases outside the gene matches: 3. The CDR3 has 14 residues. Germline V gene sequence: CDR1 SGDLS, CDR2 YYNGEE. The CDR3, as DNA: TGTGCCAGCAGCGTAGACAGGGGGCAGGACACCATATATTTT. Translated, it gives CASSVDRGQDTIYF. Together with reference TRBV9 and TRBJ1-3, the CDR3 gives the full variable domain: DSGVTQTPKHLITATGQRVTLRCSPRSGDLSVYWYQQSLDQGLQFLIQYYNGEERAKGNILERFSAQQFPDLHSELNLSSLELGDSALYFCASSVDRGQDTIYFGEGSWLTVV.

The chain couples TRBV4-2 to TRBJ2-6, with 8 nucleotides matching TRBD2. This CDR3 has 16 amino acids. The germline CDR1 and CDR2 sequences are LGHNA and YNFKEQ. V dropped 3 bases and J dropped 0; count of bases not matched to a gene: 1. In DNA, the CDR3 is TGTGCCAGCAGCCAGAGCGGGGGCTCTGGGGCCAACGTCCTGACTTTC. This encodes CASSQSGGSGANVLTF.

This chain joins TRBV5-1 and TRBJ2-2, with D tentatively TRBD1 (5 bases). Trimming took 5 bases from V and 4 from J, leaving 18 bases between them. The CDR3 consists of 16 residues. From germline, CDR1 is SGHRS and CDR2 YFSETQ. CDR3 nucleotide sequence: TGCGCCAGCAGTCCGGCCCCAGGGAAGGGCACCGGGGAGCTGTTTTTT. Its protein product is CASSPAPGKGTGELFF.

A remark on this clone: Within the sample, other DNA sequences also encode this same CDR3. This sequence joins TRBV27 and TRBJ2-7; 7 bases match TRBD1. The CDR3 length is 13 residues. V was pared by 0 bases and J by 4 bases, with 0 bases of the junction left unmatched. The germline V gene has CDR1 MNHEY and CDR2 SMNVEV (reference sequence). This CDR3 reads CASSLSDRYEQYF. CDR3 nucleotide sequence: TGTGCCAGCAGTTTATCGGACAGGTACGAGCAGTACTTC.

This chain connects TRBV2 to TRBJ1-2, with D maybe TRBD1 (6 bases). Germline CDR1 SNHLY, CDR2 FYNNEI. The CDR3 loop spans 14 amino acids. V was shortened by 0 bases and J by 5 bases, with 10 bases between the two germline ends. The CDR3 DNA follows: TGTGCCAGCAGTGAAGCGCCGGGGACATATGGCTACACCTTC. Translated, it gives CASSEAPGTYGYTF.

The gene calls are TRBV5-5 and TRBJ1-1; 8 positions match TRBD1. CDR3 length: 14 amino acids. The ends lost 1 base at V and 4 bases at J; junction bases unmatched: 3. The germline V gene has CDR1 SGHKS and CDR2 YYEKEE (reference sequence). The CDR3 DNA is TGTGCCAGCAGCTTGCAGGGGGCCAGCACTGAAGCTTTCTTT. It specifies CASSLQGASTEAFF. Full variable domain (outside the CDR3, taken from reference TRBV5-5 and TRBJ1-1): DAGVTQSPTHLIKTRGQQVTLRCSPISGHKSVSWYQQVLGQGPQFIFQYYEKEERGRGNFPDRFSARQFPNYSSELNVNALLLGDSALYLCASSLQGASTEAFFGQGTRLTVV.

The V and J genes are TRBV5-1 and TRBJ1-2, with 11 bases matching TRBD1. The germline CDR1 and CDR2 sequences are SGHRS and YFSETQ. The J segment lost 6 bases and the V segment lost 3 bases, leaving 1 base of the junction unmatched. The CDR3 is made up of 13 amino acids. CDR3: CASSWTGGDGYTF. The CDR3 region has the DNA TGCGCCAGCAGCTGGACAGGGGGCGATGGCTACACCTTC. Looking up the rest from reference TRBV5-1 and TRBJ1-2 gives the full variable domain: KAGVTQTPRYLIKTRGQQVTLSCSPISGHRSVSWYQQTPGQGLQFLFEYFSETQRNKGNFPGRFSGRQFSNSRSEMNVSTLELGDSALYLCASSWTGGDGYTFGSGTRLTVV.

The chain combines TRBV18 with TRBJ2-5; maybe TRBD1 (6 bases). CDR1 KGHSH and CDR2 LQKENI come from the germline V gene. The ends were cut back, 3 bases at V and 5 bases at J, with 25 bases in the middle. This CDR3 has 18 residues. CDR3 bases: TGTGCCAGCTCACCGCTTCCCGCGTTGGGCAGGGGAAGCGAGACCCAGTACTTC. This codes for CASSPLPALGRGSETQYF.

The chain joins TRBV5-4 to TRBJ2-7; 12 bases are shared with TRBD2. Germline assignment: CDR1 SGHNT and CDR2 YYREEE (reference sequence). Losses at the gene ends were 0 bases for V and 2 bases for J; bases not matched to a gene: 6. The CDR3 has 17 residues. The DNA of the CDR3 is TGTGCCAGCAGCTTGGGACTAGCGGGAGTATCGGCCTACGAGCAGTACTTC. This encodes CASSLGLAGVSAYEQYF.

The rearrangement joins TRBV29-1 to TRBJ2-5; 9 nucleotides match TRBD1. The length of the CDR3 is 14 residues. The germline V gene has CDR1 SQVTM and CDR2 ANQGSEA. J lost 1 base, V lost 4 bases, and 4 bases had no gene match. Here the CDR3 DNA reads TGCAGCGTTGTGGGACAGGGATTCCAAGAGACCCAGTACTTC. Protein product: CSVVGQGFQETQYF.

A few counts support this clone. The gene calls are TRBV5-1 and TRBJ1-1; 11 bases map to TRBD1. V gave up 1 base and J gave up 5 bases; unmatched junction bases: 7. Germline V gene data show CDR1 as SGHRS and CDR2 as YFSETQ. The CDR3 covers 16 residues. CDR3 DNA: TGCGCCAGCAGCTTGATGGGGACAGGGGGATGGACTGAAGCTTTCTTT. Amino acid sequence: CASSLMGTGGWTEAFF.

The rearrangement links TRBV25-1 to TRBJ1-3; a weak D match, TRBD1 (5 bases). CDR1 is MGHDK and CDR2 is SYGVNS in the germline V gene. The CDR3 contains 16 residues. Trimming removed 2 bases at V and 0 bases at J, with 11 bases between. This CDR3 reads CASSEHRPLSGNTIYF. The CDR3 DNA is TGTGCCAGCAGTGAACACAGGCCGCTCTCTGGAAACACCATATATTTT.

The chain employs TRBV6-4 and TRBJ2-3; TRBD2 matches 9 bases. The germline CDR1 and CDR2 sequences are MRHNA and SNTAGT. This CDR3 has 16 residues. Unmatched junction bases numbered 6, after V lost 4 bases and J lost 1 base. The CDR3 DNA is TGTGCCAGCAGTGCGTTGGCGGGAGGGCGCACAGATACGCAGTATTTT. It is translated as CASSALAGGRTDTQYF.

For this clone: The junction and the germline gene differ at one end; a read error may be behind it. The chain has TRBV30 and TRBJ2-6; maybe TRBD1 (5 bases). CDR3 length: 16 residues. Per germline, CDR1 GTSNPN and CDR2 SVGIG (reference sequence). This chain's CDR3 is CAWSAGHFSGADVLTF. The CDR3 DNA is TGTGCCTGGAGCGCAGGACACTTCTCTGGGGCCGACGTCCTGACTTTC. Looking up the rest from reference TRBV30 and TRBJ2-6 gives the full variable domain: SQTIHQWPATLVQPVGSPLSLECTVEGTSNPNLYWYRQAAGRGLQLLFYSVGIGQISSEVPQNLSASRPQDRQFILSSKKLLLSDSGFYLCAWSAGHFSGADVLTFGAGSRLTVL.

CDR3 coding DNA: TGTGCCTGGAAAGGGGAAATTGGTGAAAAACTGTTTTTT. Translation: CAWKGEIGEKLFF. The gene calls are TRBV30 and TRBJ1-4; a weak D match, TRBD1 (5 bases). This CDR3 region has 13 residues. V lost 4 bases to trimming and J lost 7 bases, with 13 bases between them. Germline V gives CDR1 GTSNPN, CDR2 SVGIG (reference sequence).

The chain joins TRBV6-1 to TRBJ1-2, with TRBD1 matching 7 bases. Germline CDR1 reads MNHNS; CDR2 reads SASEGT. The ends lost 2 bases at V and 5 bases at J; junction bases unmatched: 11. This CDR3 contains 16 residues. CDR3 sequence (DNA): TGTGCCAGCAGTGAATTCACTGCGACAGGGCTTTATGGCTACACCTTC. It yields the protein CASSEFTATGLYGYTF.

The rearrangement uses TRBV7-6 and TRBJ2-7, with D possibly TRBD1 on 6 matching bases. The ends were cut back, 1 base at V and 0 bases at J, with 13 bases in the middle. Looked up from germline, CDR1 is SGHVS and CDR2 is FNYEAQ. The CDR3 covers 16 residues. The CDR3 reads CASSLVPGTISYEQYF. The CDR3 bases are TGTGCCAGCAGCTTAGTACCCGGGACAATCTCCTACGAGCAGTACTTC.

The chain has TRBV4-1 and TRBJ1-5; 7 nucleotides match TRBD1. This CDR3 is 16 amino acids long. Trimming at V came to 1 base and at J to 0 bases, leaving 3 bases not matched to a gene. Germline values: CDR1 MGHRA, CDR2 YSYEKL. The CDR3 loop reads CASSQGGTDSNQPQHF. CDR3 bases: TGCGCCAGCAGCCAAGGTGGGACAGATAGCAATCAGCCCCAGCATTTT.

V and J are TRBV2 and TRBJ2-1; 9 positions match TRBD2. Germline CDR1 is SNHLY and CDR2 is FYNNEI. This CDR3 region has 14 residues. J gave up 10 bases and V 4 bases, and 8 bases lay outside the gene matches. CDR3 sequence (DNA): TGTGCCAGCAGTGGGGGCGGGGGGGAGTACGAGCAGTTCTTC. Protein sequence: CASSGGGGEYEQFF.

The chain is built from TRBV7-9 and TRBJ1-1; D is unresolved. There are 14 residues in the CDR3. Trimming removed 3 bases from V and 3 bases from J, with 11 bases in between. Germline lookup yields CDR1 SEHNR and CDR2 FQNEAQ (reference sequence). The CDR3 DNA reads TGTGCCAGCAGCTTTCAGATTTCAGACACTGAAGCTTTCTTT. Its protein product is CASSFQISDTEAFF.